The sequence of this TCR beta chain was determined in a study of T cells in Graves' hyperthyroidism and ophthalmopathy. Study results and caveats: The model's output predicted ophthalmopathy at a median of roughly 6.9 months prior to onset. Clonotypes that were expanded in thyroid above 0.001 mostly appeared in blood too.

This CDR3 contains 17 residues. Germline CDR1 is SGHVS and CDR2 is FQNEAQ. V was clipped by 8 bases and J by 3 bases; unmatched bases: 14. Those patients with uncontrolled infection, other autoimmune disease, pregnancy or lactation were excluded. Every diagnosis used clinical symptoms, serum thyroxine and TRAb, thyroid ultrasound and orbital computed tomography. Amplified TCR beta CDR3 regions derived from RNA transcripts. RT-PCR in the first round (using the HTBI primer set) targeted the TCR CDR3. TCRdb redid the calling of the multiplex PCR reads with MiXCR, one entry per CDR3 protein. The table includes around 620,000 distinct CDR3 sequences, around 42% detected once. Concerning this clonotype: The antigen is unknown.

This receptor was identified in an adult woman with Graves' disease, either hyperthyroidism or ophthalmopathy (not recorded which). The sequencing sample was made of peripheral blood or thyroid tissue (not recorded which). The V and J genes are TRBV7-8 and TRBJ1-5; 9 bases agree with TRBD1. The CDR3 nucleotides are TGTGCCAGCGAACATTATACAGGGGGCAGCCCCAATCAGCCCCAGCATTTT. This translates into CASEHYTGGSPNQPQHF.